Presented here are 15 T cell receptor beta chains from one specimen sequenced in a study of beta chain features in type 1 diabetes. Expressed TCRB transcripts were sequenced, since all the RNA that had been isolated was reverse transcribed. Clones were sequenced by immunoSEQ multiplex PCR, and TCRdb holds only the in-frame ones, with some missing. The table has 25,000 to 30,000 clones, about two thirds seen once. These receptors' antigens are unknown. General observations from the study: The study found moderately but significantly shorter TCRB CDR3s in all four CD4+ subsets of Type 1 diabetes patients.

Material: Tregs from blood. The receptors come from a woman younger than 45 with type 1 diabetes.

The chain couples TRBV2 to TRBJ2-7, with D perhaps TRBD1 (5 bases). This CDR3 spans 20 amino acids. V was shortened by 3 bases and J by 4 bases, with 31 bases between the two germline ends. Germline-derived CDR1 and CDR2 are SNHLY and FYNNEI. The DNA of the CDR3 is TGTGCCAGCAGTGACCCAGGGTCGGGCCTAAACCCGCTCCCGGGTTACGAGCAGTACTTC. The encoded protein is CASSDPGSGLNPLPGYEQYF.

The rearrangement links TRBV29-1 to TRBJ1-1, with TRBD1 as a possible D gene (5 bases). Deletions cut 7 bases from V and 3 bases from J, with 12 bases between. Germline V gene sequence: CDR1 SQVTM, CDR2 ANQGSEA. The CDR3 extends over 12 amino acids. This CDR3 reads CSGRFRDTEAFF. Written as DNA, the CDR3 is TGCAGCGGACGCTTCAGGGACACTGAAGCTTTCTTT.

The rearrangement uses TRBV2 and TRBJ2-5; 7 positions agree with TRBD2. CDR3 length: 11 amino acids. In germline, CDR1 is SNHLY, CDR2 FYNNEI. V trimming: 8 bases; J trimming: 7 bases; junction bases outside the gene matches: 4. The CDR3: CASGRGRTQYF. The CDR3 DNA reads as TGTGCCAGCGGGAGGGGTAGGACCCAGTACTTC.

CDR3: CASSEESLAGDPDTQYF. The CDR3 nucleotides are TGTGCCAGCAGTGAAGAATCCCTAGCGGGAGATCCAGATACGCAGTATTTT. This chain links TRBV6-1 with TRBJ2-3, with TRBD2 matching over 10 bases. Germline CDR1 MNHNS, CDR2 SASEGT. The CDR3 is 17 residues long. Trimming took 1 base from V and 4 from J; bases not matched to a gene: 8.

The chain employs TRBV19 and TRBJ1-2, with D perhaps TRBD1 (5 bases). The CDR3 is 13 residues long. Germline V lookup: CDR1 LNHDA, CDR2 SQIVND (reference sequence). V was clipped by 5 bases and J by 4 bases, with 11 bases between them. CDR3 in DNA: TGTGCCAGTAGTTATCAGGGTCCCTATGGCTACACCTTC. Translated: CASSYQGPYGYTF.

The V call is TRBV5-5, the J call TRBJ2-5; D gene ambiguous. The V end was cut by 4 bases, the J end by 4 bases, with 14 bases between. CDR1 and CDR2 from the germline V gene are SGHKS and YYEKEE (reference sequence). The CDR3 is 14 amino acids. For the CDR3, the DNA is TGTGCCAGCAGCGGTATAATAGTCGGAGAGACCCAGTACTTC. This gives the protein CASSGIIVGETQYF.

In nucleotides, the CDR3 is TGTGCCAGCAGCCCCCCGGGAGGGCAAGAGACCCAGTACTTC. Amino acid sequence: CASSPPGGQETQYF. The J gene is TRBJ2-5, the V gene TRBV7-9; 8 bases are a match to TRBD2. The V and J ends lost 5 bases and 2 bases, in that order; junction bases with no gene match: 4. Germline CDR1 is SEHNR and CDR2 is FQNEAQ (reference sequence). This CDR3 is built from 14 residues.

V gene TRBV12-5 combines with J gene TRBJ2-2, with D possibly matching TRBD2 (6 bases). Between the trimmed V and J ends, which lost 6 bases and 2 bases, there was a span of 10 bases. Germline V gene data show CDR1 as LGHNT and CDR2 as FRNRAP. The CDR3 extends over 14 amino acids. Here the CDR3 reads CASGTGTNTGELFF. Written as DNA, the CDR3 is TGTGCTAGTGGAACCGGGACTAACACCGGGGAGCTGTTTTTT.

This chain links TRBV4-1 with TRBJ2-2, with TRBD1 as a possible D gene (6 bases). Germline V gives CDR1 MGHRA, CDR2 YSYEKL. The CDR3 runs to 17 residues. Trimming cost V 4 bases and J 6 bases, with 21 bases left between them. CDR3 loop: CASSPRAEGAGAGELFF. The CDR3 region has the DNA TGCGCCAGCAGCCCCAGGGCTGAAGGGGCAGGGGCCGGGGAGCTGTTTTTT.

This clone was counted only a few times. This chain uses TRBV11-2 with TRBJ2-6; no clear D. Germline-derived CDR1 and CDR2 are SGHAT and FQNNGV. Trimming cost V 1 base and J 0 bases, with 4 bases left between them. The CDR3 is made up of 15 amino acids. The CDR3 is CASSLGVSGANVLTF. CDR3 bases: TGTGCCAGCAGCTTAGGAGTCTCTGGGGCCAACGTCCTGACTTTC.

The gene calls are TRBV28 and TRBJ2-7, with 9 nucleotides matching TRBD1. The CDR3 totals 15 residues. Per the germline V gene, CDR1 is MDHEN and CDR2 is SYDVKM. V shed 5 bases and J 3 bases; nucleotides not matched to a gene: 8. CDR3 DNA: TGTGCCAGCAGTACCGCCGGACAGGGGAACTACGAGCAGTACTTC. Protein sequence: CASSTAGQGNYEQYF.

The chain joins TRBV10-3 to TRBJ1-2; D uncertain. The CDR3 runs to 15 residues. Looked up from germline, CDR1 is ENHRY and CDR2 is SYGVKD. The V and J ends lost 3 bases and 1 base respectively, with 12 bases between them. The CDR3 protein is CAISDAGEVNYGYTF. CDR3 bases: TGTGCCATCAGTGATGCGGGTGAGGTTAACTATGGCTACACCTTC.

CDR3 nucleotides: TGCGCCAGCAGCTTGGTGACTAGCGGGAGTACCAATGAGCAGTTCTTC. Translating gives CASSLVTSGSTNEQFF. The chain uses TRBV5-1 and TRBJ2-1, with 12 bases aligning to TRBD2. The CDR3 runs to 16 residues. Trimming at V came to 0 bases and at J to 6 bases, leaving 4 bases not matched to a gene. CDR1 is SGHRS and CDR2 is YFSETQ in the germline V gene.

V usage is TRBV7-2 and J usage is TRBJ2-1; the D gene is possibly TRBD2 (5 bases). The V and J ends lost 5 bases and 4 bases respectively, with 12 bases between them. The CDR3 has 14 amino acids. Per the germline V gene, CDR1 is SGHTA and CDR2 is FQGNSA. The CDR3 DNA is TGTGCCAGCAGCCTGAGCGGAGCTTACAATGAGCAGTTCTTC. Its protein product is CASSLSGAYNEQFF.

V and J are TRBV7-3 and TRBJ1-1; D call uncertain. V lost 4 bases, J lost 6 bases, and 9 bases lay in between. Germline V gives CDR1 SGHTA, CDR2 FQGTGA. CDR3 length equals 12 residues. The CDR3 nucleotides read TGTGCCAGCAGCTATTCGAGTGCTGAAGCTTTCTTT. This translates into CASSYSSAEAFF.